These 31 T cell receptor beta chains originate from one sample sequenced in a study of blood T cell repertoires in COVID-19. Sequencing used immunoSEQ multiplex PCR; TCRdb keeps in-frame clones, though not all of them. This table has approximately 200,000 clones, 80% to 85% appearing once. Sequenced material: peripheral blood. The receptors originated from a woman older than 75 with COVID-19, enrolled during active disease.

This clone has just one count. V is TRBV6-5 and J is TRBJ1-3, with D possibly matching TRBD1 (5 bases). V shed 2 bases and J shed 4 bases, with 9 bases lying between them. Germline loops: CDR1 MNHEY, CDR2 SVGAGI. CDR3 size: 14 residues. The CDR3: CASSYDDRGNTIYF. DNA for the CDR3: TGTGCCAGCAGTTACGACGACAGAGGAAACACCATATATTTT.

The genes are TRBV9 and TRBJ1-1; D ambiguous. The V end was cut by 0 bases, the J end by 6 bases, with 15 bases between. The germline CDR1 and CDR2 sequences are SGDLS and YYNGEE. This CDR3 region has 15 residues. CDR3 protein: CASSVGTGKMAEAFF. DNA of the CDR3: TGTGCCAGCAGCGTAGGAACGGGGAAGATGGCTGAAGCTTTCTTT.

The CDR3 DNA reads as TGTGCCAGCAGCCAAGGGGACGGGACAGTGGCAGATACGCAGTATTTT. Its protein is CASSQGDGTVADTQYF. The chain couples TRBV3-1 (or the pseudogene TRBV3-2) to TRBJ2-3, with 7 bases that match TRBD1. The CDR3 runs 16 residues. V gave up 1 base and J gave up 4 bases; unmatched junction bases: 8. Germline CDR1 is LGHDT and CDR2 is YNNKEL (reference sequence).

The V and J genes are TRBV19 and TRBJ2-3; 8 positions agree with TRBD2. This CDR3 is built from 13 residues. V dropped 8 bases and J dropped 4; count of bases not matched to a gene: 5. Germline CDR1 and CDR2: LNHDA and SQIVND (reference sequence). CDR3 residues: CASSGGPADTQYF. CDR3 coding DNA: TGTGCCAGTTCGGGGGGGCCGGCAGATACGCAGTATTTT. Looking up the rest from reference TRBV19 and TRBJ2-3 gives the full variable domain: DGGITQSPKYLFRKEGQNVTLSCEQNLNHDAMYWYRQDPGQGLRLIYYSQIVNDFQKGDIAEGYSVSREKKESFPLTVTSAQKNPTAFYLCASSGGPADTQYFGPGTRLTVL.

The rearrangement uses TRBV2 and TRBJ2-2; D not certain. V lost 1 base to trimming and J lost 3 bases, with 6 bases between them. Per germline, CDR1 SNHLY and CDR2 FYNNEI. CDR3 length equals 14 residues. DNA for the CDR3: TGTGCCAGCAGTGAAGTGGGCTACACCGGGGAGCTGTTTTTT. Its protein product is CASSEVGYTGELFF.

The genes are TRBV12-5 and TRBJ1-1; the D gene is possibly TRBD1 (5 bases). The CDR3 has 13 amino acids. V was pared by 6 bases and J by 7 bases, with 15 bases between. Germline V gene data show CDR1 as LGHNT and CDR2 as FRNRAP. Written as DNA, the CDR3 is TGTGCTAGTGGGGATGACAGCCGATATGAAGCTTTCTTT. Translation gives CASGDDSRYEAFF.

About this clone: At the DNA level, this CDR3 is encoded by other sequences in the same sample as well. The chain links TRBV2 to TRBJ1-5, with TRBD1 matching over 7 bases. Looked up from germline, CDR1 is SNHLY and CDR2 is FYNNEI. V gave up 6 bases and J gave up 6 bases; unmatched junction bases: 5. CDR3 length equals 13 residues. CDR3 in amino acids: CASRGTGVQPQHF. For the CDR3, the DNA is TGTGCCAGCAGGGGCACAGGGGTTCAGCCCCAGCATTTT.

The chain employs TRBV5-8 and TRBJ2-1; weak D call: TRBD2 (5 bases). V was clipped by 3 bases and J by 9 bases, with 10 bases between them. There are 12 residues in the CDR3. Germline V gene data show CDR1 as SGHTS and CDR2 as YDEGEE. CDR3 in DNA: TGTGCCAGCAGCTCGCGGGCAGTTGAGCAGTTCTTC. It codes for CASSSRAVEQFF.

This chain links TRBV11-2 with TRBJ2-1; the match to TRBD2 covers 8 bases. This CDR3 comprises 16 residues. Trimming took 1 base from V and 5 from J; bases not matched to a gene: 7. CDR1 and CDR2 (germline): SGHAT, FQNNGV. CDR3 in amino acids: CASSLGAAGVHNEQFF. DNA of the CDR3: TGTGCCAGCAGCTTAGGAGCAGCGGGGGTGCACAATGAGCAGTTCTTC. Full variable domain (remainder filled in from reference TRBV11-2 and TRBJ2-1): EAGVAQSPRYKIIEKRQSVAFWCNPISGHATLYWYQQILGQGPKLLIQFQNNGVVDDSQLPKDRFSAERLKGVDSTLKIQPAKLEDSAVYLCASSLGAAGVHNEQFFGPGTRLTVL.

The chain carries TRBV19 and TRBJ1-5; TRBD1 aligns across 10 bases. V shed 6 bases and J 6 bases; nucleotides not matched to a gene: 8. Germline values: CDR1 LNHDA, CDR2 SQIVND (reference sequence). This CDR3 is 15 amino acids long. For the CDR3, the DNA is TGTGCCAGTAGCCCGACAGGGGGCAATGGTCAGCCCCAGCATTTT. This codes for CASSPTGGNGQPQHF.

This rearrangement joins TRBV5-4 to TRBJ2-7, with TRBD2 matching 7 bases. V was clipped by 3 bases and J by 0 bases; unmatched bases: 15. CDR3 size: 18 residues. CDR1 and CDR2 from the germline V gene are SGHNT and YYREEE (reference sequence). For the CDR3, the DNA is TGTGCCAGCAGCTCCCCAGCCTTTGGAGCGGGATCCTCCTACGAGCAGTACTTC. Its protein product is CASSSPAFGAGSSYEQYF.

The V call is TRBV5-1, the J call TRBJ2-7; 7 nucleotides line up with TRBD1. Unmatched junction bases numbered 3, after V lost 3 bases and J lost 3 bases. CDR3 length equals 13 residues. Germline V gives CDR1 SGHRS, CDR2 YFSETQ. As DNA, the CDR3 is TGCGCCAGCAGCTCGGGACAGTTCTACGAGCAGTACGTC. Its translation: CASSSGQFYEQYV.

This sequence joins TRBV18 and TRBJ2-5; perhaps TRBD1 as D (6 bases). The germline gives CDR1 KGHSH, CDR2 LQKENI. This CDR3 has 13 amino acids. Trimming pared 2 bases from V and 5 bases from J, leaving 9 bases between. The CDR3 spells CASSPSGAETQYF. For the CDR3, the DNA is TGTGCCAGCTCACCATCAGGGGCTGAGACCCAGTACTTC.

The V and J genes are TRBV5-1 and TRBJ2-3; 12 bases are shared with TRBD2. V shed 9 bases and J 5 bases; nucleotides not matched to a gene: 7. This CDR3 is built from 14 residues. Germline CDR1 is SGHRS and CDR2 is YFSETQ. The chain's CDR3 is CATKLAGGGDTQYF. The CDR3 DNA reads TGCGCCACCAAACTAGCGGGGGGTGGAGATACGCAGTATTTT.

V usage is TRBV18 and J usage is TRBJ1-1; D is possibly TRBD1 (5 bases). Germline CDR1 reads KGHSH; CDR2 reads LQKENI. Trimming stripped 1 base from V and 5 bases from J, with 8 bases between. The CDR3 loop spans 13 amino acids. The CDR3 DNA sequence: TGTGCCAGCTCACCACTACAGGAGACTGAAGCTTTCTTT. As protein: CASSPLQETEAFF.

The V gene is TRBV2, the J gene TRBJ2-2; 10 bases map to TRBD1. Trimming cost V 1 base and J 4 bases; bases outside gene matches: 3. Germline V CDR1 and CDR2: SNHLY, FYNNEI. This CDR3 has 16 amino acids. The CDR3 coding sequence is TGTGCCAGCAGTGAAGGACGACAGGGGGCCACCGGGGAGCTGTTTTTT. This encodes CASSEGRQGATGELFF.

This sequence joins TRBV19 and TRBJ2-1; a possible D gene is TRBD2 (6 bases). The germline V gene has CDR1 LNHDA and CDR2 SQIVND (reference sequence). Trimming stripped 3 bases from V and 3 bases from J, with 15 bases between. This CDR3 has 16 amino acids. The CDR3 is CASSIDAEGSYNEQFF. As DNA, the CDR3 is TGTGCCAGTAGTATCGACGCGGAGGGGAGCTACAATGAGCAGTTCTTC.

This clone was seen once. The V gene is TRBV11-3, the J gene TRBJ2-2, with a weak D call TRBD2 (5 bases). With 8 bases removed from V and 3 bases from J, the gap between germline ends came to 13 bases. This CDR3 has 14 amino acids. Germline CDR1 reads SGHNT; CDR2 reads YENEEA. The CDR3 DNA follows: TGTGCCAGCGGCGTCACGGGGTACACCGGGGAGCTGTTTTTT. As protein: CASGVTGYTGELFF.

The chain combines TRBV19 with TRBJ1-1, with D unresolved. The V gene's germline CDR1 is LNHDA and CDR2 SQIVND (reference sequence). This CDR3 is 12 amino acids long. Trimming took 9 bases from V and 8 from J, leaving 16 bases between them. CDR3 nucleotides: TGTGCCAGCTCCATTAGGAGGGAGGAAGCTTTCTTT. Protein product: CASSIRREEAFF.

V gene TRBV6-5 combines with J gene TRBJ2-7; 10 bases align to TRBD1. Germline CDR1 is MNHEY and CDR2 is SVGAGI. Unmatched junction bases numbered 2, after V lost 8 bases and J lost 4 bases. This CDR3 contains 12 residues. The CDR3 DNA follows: TGTGCCAGCCGGACAGGGGGATACGAGCAGTACTTC. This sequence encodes CASRTGGYEQYF.

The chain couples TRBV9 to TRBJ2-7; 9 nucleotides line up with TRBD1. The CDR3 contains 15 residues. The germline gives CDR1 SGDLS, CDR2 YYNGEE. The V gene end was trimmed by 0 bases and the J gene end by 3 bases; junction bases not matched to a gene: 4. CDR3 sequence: CASSVEGTGLYEQYF. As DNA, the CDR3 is TGTGCCAGCAGCGTAGAGGGGACAGGGCTCTACGAGCAGTACTTC. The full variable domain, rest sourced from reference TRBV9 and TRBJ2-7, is DSGVTQTPKHLITATGQRVTLRCSPRSGDLSVYWYQQSLDQGLQFLIQYYNGEERAKGNILERFSAQQFPDLHSELNLSSLELGDSALYFCASSVEGTGLYEQYFGPGTRLTVT.

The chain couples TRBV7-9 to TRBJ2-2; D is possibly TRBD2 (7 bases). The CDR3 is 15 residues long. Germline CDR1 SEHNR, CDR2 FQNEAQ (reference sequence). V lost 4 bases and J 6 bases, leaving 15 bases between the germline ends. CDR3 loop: CASSYRGGIAGELFF. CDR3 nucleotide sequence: TGTGCCAGCAGCTATAGGGGGGGAATCGCCGGGGAGCTGTTTTTT.

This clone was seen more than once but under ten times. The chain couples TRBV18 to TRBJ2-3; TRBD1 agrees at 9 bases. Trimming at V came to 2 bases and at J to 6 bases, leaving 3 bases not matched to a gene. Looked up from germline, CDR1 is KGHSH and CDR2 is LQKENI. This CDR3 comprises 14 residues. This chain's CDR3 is CASSPTGGKDTQYF. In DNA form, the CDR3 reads TGTGCCAGCTCACCAACAGGGGGCAAGGATACGCAGTATTTT.

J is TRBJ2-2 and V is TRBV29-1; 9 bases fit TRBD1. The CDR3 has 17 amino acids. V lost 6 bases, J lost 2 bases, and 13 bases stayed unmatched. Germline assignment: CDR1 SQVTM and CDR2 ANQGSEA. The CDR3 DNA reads TGCAGCGTGCCCTCCGGGACAGGGAACCAAAACACCGGGGAGCTGTTTTTT. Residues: CSVPSGTGNQNTGELFF.

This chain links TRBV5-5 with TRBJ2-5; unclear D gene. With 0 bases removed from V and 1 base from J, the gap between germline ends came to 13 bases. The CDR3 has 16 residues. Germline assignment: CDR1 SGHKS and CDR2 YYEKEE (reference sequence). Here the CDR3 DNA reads TGTGCCAGCAGCTTGGTAAGAGGTATGGTCCAAGAGACCCAGTACTTC. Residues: CASSLVRGMVQETQYF.

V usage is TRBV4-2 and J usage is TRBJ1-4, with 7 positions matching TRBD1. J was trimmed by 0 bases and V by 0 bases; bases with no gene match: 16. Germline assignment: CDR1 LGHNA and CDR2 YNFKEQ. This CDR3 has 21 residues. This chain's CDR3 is CASSQDNRARQGAATNEKLFF. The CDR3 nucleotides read TGTGCCAGCAGCCAAGATAACCGGGCTCGACAGGGCGCGGCAACTAATGAAAAACTGTTTTTT.

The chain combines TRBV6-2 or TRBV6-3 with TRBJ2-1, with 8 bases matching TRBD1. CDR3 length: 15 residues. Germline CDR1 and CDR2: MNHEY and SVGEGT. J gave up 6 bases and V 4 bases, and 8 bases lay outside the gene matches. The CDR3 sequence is CASSWTQGVFNEQFF. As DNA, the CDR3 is TGTGCCAGCAGTTGGACACAGGGGGTGTTCAATGAGCAGTTCTTC.

The CDR3 region is CASSFGYTQYF. In DNA, the CDR3 is TGTGCCAGCAGCTTTGGCTATACGCAGTATTTT. The V and J genes are TRBV5-6 and TRBJ2-3; D gene unclear. Between the trimmed V and J ends, which lost 2 bases and 7 bases, there was a span of 5 bases. The CDR3 sequence is 11 residues long. From germline, CDR1 is SGHDT and CDR2 YYEEEE.

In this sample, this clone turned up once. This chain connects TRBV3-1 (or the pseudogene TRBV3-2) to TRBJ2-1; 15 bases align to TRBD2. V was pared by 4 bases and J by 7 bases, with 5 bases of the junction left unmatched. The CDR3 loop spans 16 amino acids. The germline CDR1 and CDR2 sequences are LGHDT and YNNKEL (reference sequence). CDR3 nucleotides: TGTGCCAGCAGCCCACCAGGGACTAGCGGGGGGAATGAGCAGTTCTTC. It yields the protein CASSPPGTSGGNEQFF.

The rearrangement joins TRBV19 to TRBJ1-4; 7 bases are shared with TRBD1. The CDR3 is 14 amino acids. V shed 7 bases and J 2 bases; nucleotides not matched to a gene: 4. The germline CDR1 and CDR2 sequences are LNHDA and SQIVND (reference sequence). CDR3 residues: CASNDRATNEKLFF. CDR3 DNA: TGTGCCAGTAACGACAGGGCTACTAATGAAAAACTGTTTTTT.

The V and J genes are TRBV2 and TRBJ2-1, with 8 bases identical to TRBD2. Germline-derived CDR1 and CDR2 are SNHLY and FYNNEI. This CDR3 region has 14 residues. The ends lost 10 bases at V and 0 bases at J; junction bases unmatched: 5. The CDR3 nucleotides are TGTGCCACCCGGGGGGGCCTCTCCTACAATGAGCAGTTCTTC. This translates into CATRGGLSYNEQFF.